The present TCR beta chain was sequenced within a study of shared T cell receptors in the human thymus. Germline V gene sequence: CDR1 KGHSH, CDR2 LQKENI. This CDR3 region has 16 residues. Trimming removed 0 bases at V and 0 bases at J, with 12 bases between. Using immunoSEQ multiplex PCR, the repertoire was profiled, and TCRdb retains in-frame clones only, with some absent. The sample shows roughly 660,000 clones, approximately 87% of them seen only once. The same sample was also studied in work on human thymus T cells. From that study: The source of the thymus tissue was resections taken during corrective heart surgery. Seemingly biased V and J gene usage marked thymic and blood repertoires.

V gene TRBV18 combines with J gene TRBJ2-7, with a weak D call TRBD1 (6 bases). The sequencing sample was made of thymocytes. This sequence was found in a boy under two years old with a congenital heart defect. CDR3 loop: CASSPPLRGSSYEQYF. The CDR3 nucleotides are TGTGCCAGCTCACCACCGTTGAGGGGGAGCTCCTACGAGCAGTACTTC. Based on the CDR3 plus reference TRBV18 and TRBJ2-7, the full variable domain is NAGVMQNPRHLVRRRGQEARLRCSPMKGHSHVYWYRQLPEEGLKFMVYLQKENIIDESGMPKERFSAEFPKEGPSILRIQQVVRGDSAAYFCASSPPLRGSSYEQYFGPGTRLTVT.